This T cell receptor beta chain derives from a study of blood T cell repertoires in COVID-19. Looking at the study overall: The origin of the acute and convalescent COVID-19 samples was the United States, Italy and Spain.

Original analysis: Quantification of nucleated cells was approximated via reference gene primer amplification. Repertoires were generated with immunoSEQ multiplex PCR, while TCRdb's copy carries only in-frame clones and drops some. The DNA gave D and trimming, while V, J and clone size come from that table. The table has roughly 200,000 clones, approximately 83% seen once. Within 2 weeks before study entry, exposed participants met a COVID-19 case. The sequence was collected from a woman between 45 and 60 years old who had been exposed to COVID-19. The material sequenced was PBMCs or T cells enriched from blood (not recorded which).

The CDR3 here is CASSRTTGELHF. The CDR3 DNA reads as TGTGCCAGCAGCCGAACGACAGGGGAACTCCACTTT. The gene calls are TRBV6-5 and TRBJ1-6; 8 nucleotides match TRBD1. Germline CDR1 reads MNHEY; CDR2 reads SVGAGI. The ends lost 6 bases at V and 16 bases at J; junction bases unmatched: 8. The CDR3 is made up of 12 amino acids.